Reported below is one TCR beta chain. Its target is unknown. Next came a second PCR, run for about 6 to 12 cycles, which used a sample-barcoded 5' primer along with a J-beta primer mix. From the 5' RACE reads, TCRdb called clonotypes with MiXCR, one entry per CDR3 protein. The sample contains more than 1.4 million distinct CDR3 sequences, 40% to 50% of which appear only once. The V end lost 2 bases, the J end lost 11 bases, and 18 bases lay between the germline ends. CDR3 length: 13 residues. CDR1 DFQATT and CDR2 SNEGSKA come from the germline V gene (reference sequence). This sample is part of a study of blood T cells in healthy people across ages. Study-level findings and limits: A strong correlation was found between TCR beta diversity and the percentage of naive T cells. Versus aged donors, long-lived donors had higher diversity and more naive CD4+ cells. Significant beta diversity loss was already apparent by age roughly 44, declining roughly linearly.

The chain combines TRBV20-1 with TRBJ2-5; tentative D call: TRBD2 (5 bases). Sequencing was done on a sample of blood. The sequence derives from a woman aged 18-30 years in good health. DNA for the CDR3: TGCAGTGCTAGAAGTGTGCGGGCGCTTGAGCAGTACTTC. Its protein product is CSARSVRALEQYF.